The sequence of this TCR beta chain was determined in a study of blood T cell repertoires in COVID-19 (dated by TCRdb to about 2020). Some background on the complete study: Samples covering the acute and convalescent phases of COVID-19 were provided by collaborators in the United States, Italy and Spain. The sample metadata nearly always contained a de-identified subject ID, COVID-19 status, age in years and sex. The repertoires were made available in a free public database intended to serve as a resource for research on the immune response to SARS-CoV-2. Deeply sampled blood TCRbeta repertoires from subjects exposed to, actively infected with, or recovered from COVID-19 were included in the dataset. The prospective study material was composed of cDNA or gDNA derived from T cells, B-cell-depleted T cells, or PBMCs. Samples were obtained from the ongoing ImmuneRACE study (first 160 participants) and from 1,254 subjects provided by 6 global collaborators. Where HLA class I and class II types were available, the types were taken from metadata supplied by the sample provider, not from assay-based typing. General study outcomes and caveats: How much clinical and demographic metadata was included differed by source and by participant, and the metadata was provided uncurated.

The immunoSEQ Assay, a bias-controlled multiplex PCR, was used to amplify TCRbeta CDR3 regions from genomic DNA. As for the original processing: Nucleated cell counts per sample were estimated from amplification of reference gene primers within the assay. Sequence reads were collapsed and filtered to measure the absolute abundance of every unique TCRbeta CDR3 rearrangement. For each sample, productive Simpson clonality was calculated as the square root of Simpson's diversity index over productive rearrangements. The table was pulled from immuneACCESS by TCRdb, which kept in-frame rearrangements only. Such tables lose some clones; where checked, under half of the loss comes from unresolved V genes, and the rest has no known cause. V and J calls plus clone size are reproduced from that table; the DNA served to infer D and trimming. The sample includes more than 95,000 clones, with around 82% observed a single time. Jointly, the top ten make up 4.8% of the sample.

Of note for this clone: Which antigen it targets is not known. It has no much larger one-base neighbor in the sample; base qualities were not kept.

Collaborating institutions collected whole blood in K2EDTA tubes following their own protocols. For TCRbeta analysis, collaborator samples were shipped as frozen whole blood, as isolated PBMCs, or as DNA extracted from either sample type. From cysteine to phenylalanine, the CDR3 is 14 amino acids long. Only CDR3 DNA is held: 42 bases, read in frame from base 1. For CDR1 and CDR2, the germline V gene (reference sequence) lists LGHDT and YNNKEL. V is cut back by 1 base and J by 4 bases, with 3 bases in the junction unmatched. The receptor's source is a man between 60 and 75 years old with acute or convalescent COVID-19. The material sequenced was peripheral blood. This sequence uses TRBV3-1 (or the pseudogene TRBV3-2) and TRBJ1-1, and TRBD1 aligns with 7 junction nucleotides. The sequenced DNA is TGTGCCAGCAGCCAAGGGCAGGGGGTCACTGAAGCTTTCTTT. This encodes CASSQGQGVTEAFF.